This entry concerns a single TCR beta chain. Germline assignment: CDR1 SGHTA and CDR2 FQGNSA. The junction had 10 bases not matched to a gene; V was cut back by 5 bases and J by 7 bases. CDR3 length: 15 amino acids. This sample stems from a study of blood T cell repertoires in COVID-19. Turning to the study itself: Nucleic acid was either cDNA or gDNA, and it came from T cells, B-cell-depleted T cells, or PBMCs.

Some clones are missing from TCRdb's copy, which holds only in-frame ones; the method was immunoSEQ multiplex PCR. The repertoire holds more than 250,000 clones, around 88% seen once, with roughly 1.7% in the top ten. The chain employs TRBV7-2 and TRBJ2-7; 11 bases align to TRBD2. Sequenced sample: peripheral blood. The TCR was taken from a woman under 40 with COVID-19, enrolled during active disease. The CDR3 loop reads CASSRSGGGNPEQYF. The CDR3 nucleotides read TGTGCCAGCAGCCGTAGCGGGGGGGGGAACCCGGAGCAGTACTTC.